Described below is a single T cell receptor beta chain sequence and its context. The target antigen is unknown. During its preparation, the TCRbeta library received unique molecular identifiers. TCRdb called the PCR reads again in MiXCR, with one record for every CDR3 protein. This table holds hundreds of thousands of distinct CDR3 sequences, about 16% found once. These data come from a study of T-cell reconstitution after alpha-beta-depleted transplantation in children. General study points: Newly produced T cells mostly accounted for T-cell counts and diversity one year post-transplant. Roughly two months post-transplant, alpha-beta T cells reportedly originated from several hundred graft clones that had expanded.

Germline V gives CDR1 MDHEN, CDR2 SYDVKM. The CDR3 runs to 16 residues. Trimming pared 3 bases from V and 5 bases from J, leaving 17 bases between. The receptor's source is a male patient between 2 and 10 years old who had a stem cell transplant for acute lymphoblastic leukemia, so the T cells may come from the graft donor. V usage is TRBV28 and J usage is TRBJ2-1, with TRBD2 as a possible D gene (7 bases). Specimen: PBMCs, mostly from graft donor cells, collected 360 days after TCRalphabeta/CD19-depleted stem cell transplant. In DNA, the CDR3 is TGTGCCAGCAGTTTGAGGCCGGGGGGCCCCAACAATGAGCAGTTCTTC. Its translation is CASSLRPGGPNNEQFF.